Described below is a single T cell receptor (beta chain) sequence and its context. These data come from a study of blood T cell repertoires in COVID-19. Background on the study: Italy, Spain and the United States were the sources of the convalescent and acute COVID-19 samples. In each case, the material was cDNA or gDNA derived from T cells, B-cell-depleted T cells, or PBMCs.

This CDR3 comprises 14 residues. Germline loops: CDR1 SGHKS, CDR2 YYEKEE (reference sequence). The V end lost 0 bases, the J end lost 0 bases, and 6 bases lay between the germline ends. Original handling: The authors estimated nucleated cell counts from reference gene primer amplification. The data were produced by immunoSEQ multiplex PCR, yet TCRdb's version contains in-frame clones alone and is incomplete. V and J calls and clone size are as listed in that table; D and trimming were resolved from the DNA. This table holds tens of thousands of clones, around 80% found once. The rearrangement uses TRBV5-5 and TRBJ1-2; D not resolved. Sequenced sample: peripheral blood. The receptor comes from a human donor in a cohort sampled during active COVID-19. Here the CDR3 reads CASSLAGANYGYTF. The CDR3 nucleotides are TGTGCCAGCAGCTTGGCCGGGGCTAACTATGGCTACACCTTC.